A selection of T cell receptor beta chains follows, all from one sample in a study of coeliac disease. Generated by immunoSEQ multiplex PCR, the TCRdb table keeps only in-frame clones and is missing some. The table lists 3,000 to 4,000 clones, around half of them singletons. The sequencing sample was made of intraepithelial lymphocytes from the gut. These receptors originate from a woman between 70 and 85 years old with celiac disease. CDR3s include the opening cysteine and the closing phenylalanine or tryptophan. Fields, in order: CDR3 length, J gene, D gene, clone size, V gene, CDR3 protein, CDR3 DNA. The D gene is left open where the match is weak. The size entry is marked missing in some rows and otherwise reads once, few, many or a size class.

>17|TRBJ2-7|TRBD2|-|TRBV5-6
CASSRTSGGPASYEQYF
TGTGCCAGCAGTAGGACTAGCGGGGGACCTGCGAGCTACGAGCAGTACTTC
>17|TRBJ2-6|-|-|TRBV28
CASSPGTYVSGANVLTF
TGTGCCAGCAGCCCCGGGACATACGTCTCTGGGGCCAACGTCCTGACTTTC
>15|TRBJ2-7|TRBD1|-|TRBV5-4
CASSFAGTGGYEQYF
TGTGCCAGCAGCTTCGCCGGGACAGGGGGCTACGAGCAGTACTTC
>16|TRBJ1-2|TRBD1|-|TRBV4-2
CASSQDPGQGFYGYTF
TGTGCCAGCAGCCAAGATCCGGGACAGGGATTCTATGGCTACACCTTC
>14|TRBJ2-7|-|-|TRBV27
CASSLVGGTYEQYF
TGTGCCAGCAGTTTGGTGGGGGGAACCTACGAGCAGTACTTC
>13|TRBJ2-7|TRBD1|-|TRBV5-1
CASGTGASYEQYF
TGCGCCAGCGGGACAGGGGCTTCCTACGAGCAGTACTTC
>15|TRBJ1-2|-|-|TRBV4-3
CASSQDRSANYGYTF
TGCGCCAGCAGCCAAGATCGTTCGGCTAACTATGGCTACACCTTC
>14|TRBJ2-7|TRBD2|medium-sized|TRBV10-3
CAISPGREAYEQYF
TGTGCCATCAGCCCAGGGAGGGAAGCCTACGAGCAGTACTTC
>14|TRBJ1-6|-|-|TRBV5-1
CASSFLGGGSPLHF
TGCGCCAGCAGCTTTTTGGGGGGGGGATCACCCCTCCACTTT
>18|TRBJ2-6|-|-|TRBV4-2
CASSVNDKGYSRANVLTF
TGTGCCAGCAGCGTCAACGACAAAGGTTACAGTCGGGCCAACGTCCTGACTTTC
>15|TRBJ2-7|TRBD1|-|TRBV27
CASSSSTGGLYEQYF
TGTGCCAGCAGTTCCTCGACAGGGGGGCTCTACGAGCAGTACTTC
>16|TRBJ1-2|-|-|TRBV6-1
CAISEFLTDNNYGYTF
TGTGCCATCAGTGAGTTTTTGACAGATAATAACTATGGCTACACCTTC
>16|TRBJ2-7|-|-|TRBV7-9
CASSLEFSTSPYEQYF
TGTGCCAGCAGCTTAGAGTTCAGTACCAGTCCCTACGAGCAGTACTTC
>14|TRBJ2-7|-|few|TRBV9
CASSVASGSYEQYF
TGTGCCAGCAGCGTAGCCTCCGGCTCCTACGAGCAGTACTTC
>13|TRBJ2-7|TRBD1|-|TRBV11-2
CASSETGAYEQYF
TGTGCCAGCAGTGAGACAGGGGCCTACGAGCAGTACTTC
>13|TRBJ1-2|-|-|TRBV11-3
CASRPGVLYGYTF
TGTGCCAGCAGACCAGGGGTCTTATATGGCTACACCTTC
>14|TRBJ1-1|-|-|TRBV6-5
CASSYGGRNTEAFF
TGTGCCAGCAGTTACGGGGGGAGGAACACTGAAGCTTTCTTT
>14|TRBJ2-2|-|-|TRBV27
CATSQGKSTGELFF
TGTGCCACGTCCCAGGGGAAGAGCACCGGGGAGCTGTTTTTT
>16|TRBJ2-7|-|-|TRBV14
CASSQELAGSSYEQYF
TGTGCCAGCAGCCAAGAATTGGCGGGGAGCTCCTACGAGCAGTACTTC
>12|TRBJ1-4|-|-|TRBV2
CASREPGEKLFF
TGTGCCAGCAGAGAACCGGGTGAAAAACTGTTTTTT
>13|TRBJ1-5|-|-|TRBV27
CASSFGLRQPQHF
TGTGCCAGCAGTTTTGGTTTACGGCAGCCCCAGCATTTT
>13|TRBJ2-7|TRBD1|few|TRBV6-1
CASSDGQGYEQYF
TGTGCCAGCAGTGACGGACAGGGCTACGAGCAGTACTTC
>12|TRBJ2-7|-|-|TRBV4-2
CASSLRGNEQYF
TGTGCCAGCAGCTTGAGAGGGAACGAGCAGTACTTC
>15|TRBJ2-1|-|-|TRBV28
CASSFRRVDSNEQFF
TGTGCCAGCAGTTTCCGGAGGGTTGACAGCAATGAGCAGTTCTTC
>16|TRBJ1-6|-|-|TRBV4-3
CASSQDLSSYNSPLHF
TGCGCCAGCAGCCAAGATTTGAGCTCCTATAATTCACCCCTCCACTTT
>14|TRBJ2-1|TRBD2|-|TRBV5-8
CASSLRWGGSEQFF
TGTGCCAGCAGCTTGAGGTGGGGGGGGAGTGAGCAGTTCTTC
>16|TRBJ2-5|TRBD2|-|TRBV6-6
CASGGGGLAGGQTQYF
TGTGCCAGCGGGGGGGGCGGGTTAGCGGGGGGGCAGACCCAGTACTTC
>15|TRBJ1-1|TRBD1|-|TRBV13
CASSLKGQGNTEAFF
TGTGCCAGCAGCCTAAAGGGACAGGGAAACACTGAAGCTTTCTTT
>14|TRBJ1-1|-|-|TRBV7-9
CASSLGAGVTEAFF
TGTGCCAGCAGCTTGGGGGCGGGGGTCACTGAAGCTTTCTTT
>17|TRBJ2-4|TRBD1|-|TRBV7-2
CASSLASGTGPKNIQYF
TGTGCCAGCAGCTTAGCGTCCGGGACAGGGCCCAAAAACATTCAGTACTTC
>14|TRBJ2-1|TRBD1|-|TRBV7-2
CASSLGTAYREQFF
TGTGCCAGCAGCCTAGGGACAGCCTACAGGGAGCAGTTCTTC
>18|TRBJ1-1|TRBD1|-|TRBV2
CASSDPTGGISHNTEAFF
TGTGCCAGCAGTGATCCGACAGGGGGTATTAGTCATAACACTGAAGCTTTCTTT
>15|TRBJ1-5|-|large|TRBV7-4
CASILGEQGNQPQHF
TGTGCCAGCATCCTAGGGGAACAGGGCAATCAGCCCCAGCATTTT
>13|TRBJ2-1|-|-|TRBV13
CASSLGGLNEQFF
TGTGCCAGCAGCTTAGGCGGTCTCAATGAGCAGTTCTTC
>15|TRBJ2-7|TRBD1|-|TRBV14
CASSTAGQGLWEQYF
TGTGCCAGCAGCACCGCGGGACAGGGATTGTGGGAGCAGTACTTC
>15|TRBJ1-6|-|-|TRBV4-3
CASSQDSRAGSPLRF
TGCGCCAGCAGCCAAGATAGTCGTGCGGGTTCACCCCTCCGCTTT
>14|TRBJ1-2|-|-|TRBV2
CASSRIGGGYGYTF
TGTGCCAGCTCACGAATTGGCGGAGGATATGGCTACACCTTC
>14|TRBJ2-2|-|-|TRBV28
CASSFVRYTGELFF
TGTGCCAGCAGTTTCGTACGGTACACCGGGGAGCTGTTTTTT
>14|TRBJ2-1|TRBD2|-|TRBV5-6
CASSSLGGVKGKFF
TGTGCCAGCAGCTCCTTGGGGGGGGTAAAGGGGAAGTTCTTC
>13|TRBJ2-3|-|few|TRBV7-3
CASSLLDGAPPYF
TGTGCCAGCAGCTTACTGGATGGAGCTCCACCGTATTTT
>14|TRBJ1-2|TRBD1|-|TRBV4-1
CASSQDPGTGGYTF
TGCGCCAGCAGCCAAGACCCGGGGACAGGTGGCTACACCTTC
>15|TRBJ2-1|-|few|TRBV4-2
CASSQLGLGNNEQFF
TGTGCCAGCAGCCAACTGGGACTCGGAAACAATGAGCAGTTCTTC
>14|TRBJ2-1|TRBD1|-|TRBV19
CATHSGGFYNEQFF
TGTGCCACCCACTCAGGGGGCTTCTACAATGAGCAGTTCTTC
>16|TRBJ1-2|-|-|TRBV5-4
CASYKPLPGKTYGYTF
TGTGCCAGCTATAAGCCCTTACCAGGAAAGACCTATGGCTACACCTTC
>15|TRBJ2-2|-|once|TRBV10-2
CASSVLSGNTGELFF
TGCGCCAGCAGTGTACTCTCCGGTAACACCGGGGAGCTGTTTTTT